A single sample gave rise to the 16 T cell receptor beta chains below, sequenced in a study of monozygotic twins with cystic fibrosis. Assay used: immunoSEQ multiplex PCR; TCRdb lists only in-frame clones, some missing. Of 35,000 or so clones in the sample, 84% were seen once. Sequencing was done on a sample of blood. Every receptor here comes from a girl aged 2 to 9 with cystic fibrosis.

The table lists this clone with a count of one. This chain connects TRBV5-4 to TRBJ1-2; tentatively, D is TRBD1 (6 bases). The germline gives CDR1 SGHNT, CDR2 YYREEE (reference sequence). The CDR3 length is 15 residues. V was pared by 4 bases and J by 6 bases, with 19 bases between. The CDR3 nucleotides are TGTGCCAGCAGCCTTCTTCAGGGGCTTCCGAATGGCTACACCTTC. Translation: CASSLLQGLPNGYTF.

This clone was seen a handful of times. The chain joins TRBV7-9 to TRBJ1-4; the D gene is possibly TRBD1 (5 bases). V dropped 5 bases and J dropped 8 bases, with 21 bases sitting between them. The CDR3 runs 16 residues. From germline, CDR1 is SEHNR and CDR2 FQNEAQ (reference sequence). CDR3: CASSVARGPLLEKLFF. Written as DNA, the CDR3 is TGTGCCAGCAGCGTCGCAAGGGGCCCCCTTTTGGAAAAACTGTTTTTT.

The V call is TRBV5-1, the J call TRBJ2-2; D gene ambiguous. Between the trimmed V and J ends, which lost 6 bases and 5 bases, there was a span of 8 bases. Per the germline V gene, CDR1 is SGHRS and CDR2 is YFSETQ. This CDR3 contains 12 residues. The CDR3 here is CASTDATGELFF. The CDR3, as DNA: TGCGCCAGCACGGATGCGACCGGGGAGCTGTTTTTT.

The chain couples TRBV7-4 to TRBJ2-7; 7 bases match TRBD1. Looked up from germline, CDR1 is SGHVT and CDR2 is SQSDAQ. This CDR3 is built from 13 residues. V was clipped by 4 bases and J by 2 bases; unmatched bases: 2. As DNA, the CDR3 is TGTGCCAGCAGCTGGGACAGCACCTACGAGCAGTACTTC. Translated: CASSWDSTYEQYF.

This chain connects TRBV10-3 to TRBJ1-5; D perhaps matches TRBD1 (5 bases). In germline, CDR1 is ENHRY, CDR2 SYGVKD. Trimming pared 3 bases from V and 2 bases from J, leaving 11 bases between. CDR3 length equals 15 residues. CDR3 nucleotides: TGTGCCATCAGTGACGGAGGGGTTGGCAATCAGCCCCAGCATTTT. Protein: CAISDGGVGNQPQHF.

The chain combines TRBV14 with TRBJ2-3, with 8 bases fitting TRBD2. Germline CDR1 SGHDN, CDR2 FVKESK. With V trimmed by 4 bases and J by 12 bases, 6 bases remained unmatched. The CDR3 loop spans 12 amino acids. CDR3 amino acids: CASSPIGTSQYF. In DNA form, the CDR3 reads TGTGCCAGCAGCCCGATCGGGACTAGTCAGTATTTT.

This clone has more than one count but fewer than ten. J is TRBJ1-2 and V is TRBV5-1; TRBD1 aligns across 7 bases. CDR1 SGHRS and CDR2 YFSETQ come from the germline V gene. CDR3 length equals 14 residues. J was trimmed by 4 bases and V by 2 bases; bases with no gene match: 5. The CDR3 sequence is CASSFGDRPYGYTF. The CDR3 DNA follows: TGCGCCAGCAGCTTTGGGGACAGACCCTATGGCTACACCTTC.

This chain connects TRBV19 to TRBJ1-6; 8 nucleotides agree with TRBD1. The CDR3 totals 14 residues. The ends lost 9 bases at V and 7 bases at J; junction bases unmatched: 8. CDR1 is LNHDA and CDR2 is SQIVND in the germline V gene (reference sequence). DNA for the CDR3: TGTGCCAGCCATCTGGACAGGGAAAATTCACCCCTCCACTTT. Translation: CASHLDRENSPLHF.

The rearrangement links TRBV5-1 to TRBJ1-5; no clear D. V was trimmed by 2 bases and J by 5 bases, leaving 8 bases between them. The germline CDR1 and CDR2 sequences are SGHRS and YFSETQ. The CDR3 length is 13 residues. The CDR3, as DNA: TGCGCCAGCAGCTTTTCTTACGATCAGCCCCAGCATTTT. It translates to CASSFSYDQPQHF.

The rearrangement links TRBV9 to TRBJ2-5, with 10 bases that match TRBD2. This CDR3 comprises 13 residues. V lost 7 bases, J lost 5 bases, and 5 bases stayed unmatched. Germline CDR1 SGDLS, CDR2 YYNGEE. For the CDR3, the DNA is TGTGCCAGCGCCGGGACTAGCGTTGAGACCCAGTACTTC. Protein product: CASAGTSVETQYF. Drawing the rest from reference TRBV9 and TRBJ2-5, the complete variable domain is DSGVTQTPKHLITATGQRVTLRCSPRSGDLSVYWYQQSLDQGLQFLIQYYNGEERAKGNILERFSAQQFPDLHSELNLSSLELGDSALYFCASAGTSVETQYFGPGTRLLVL.

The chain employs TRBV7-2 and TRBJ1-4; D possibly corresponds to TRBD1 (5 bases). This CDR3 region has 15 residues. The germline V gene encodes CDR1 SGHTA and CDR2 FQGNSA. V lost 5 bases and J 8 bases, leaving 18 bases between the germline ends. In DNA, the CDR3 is TGTGCCAGCAGCGGCTTTAACCTGGGGGGGGAAAAACTGTTTTTT. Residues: CASSGFNLGGEKLFF.

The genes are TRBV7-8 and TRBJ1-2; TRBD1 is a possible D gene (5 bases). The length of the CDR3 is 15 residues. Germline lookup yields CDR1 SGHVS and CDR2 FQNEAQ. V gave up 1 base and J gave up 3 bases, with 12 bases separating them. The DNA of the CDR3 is TGTGCCAGCAGCTTAGATCTACAGGACTACTATGGCTACACCTTC. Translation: CASSLDLQDYYGYTF. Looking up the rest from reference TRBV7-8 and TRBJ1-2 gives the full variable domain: GAGVSQSPRYKVAKRGQDVALRCDPISGHVSLFWYQQALGQGPEFLTYFQNEAQLDKSGLPSDRFFAERPEGSVSTLKIQRTQQEDSAVYLCASSLDLQDYYGYTFGSGTRLTVV.

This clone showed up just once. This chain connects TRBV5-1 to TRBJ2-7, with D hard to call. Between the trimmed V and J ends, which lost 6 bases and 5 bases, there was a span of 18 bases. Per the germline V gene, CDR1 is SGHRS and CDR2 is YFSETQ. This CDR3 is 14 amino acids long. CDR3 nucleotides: TGCGCCAGCAAGGATTCGTCGCAGCCCCACGAGCAGTACTTC. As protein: CASKDSSQPHEQYF.

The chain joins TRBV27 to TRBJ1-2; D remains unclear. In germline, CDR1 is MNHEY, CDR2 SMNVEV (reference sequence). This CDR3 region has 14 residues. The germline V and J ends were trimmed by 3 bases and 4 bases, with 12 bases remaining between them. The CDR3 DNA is TGTGCCAGCAGTTTCCTAGCCGGGAGCTATGGCTACACCTTC. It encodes CASSFLAGSYGYTF.

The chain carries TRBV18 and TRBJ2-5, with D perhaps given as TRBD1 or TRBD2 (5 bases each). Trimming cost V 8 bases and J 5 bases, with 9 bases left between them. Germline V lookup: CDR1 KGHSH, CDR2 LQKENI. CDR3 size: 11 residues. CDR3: CASKEGETQYF. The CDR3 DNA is TGTGCCAGCAAAGAGGGGGAGACCCAGTACTTC.

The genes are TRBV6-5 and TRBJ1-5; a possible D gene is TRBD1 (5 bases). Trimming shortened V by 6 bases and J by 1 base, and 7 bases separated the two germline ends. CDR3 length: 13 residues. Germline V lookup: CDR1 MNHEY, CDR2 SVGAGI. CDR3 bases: TGTGCCAGCAGCGCAGGGAGCAATCAGCCCCAGCATTTT. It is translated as CASSAGSNQPQHF.